The rows below give T cell receptor beta chains drawn from one sample of a study of T cell repertoires in cytomegalovirus infection. Each CDR3 protein gets one entry after TCRdb re-called the reads with MiXCR. The data hold approximately 340,000 distinct CDR3 sequences, with roughly 28% observed a single time. What these receptors recognize is not known. Specimen: cultured PBMCs, collected from culture after CMV antigen stimulation. These receptors all stem from a human donor in good health (CMV status not recorded). Some clones in this sample may be carry-over from other donors' samples. Each CDR3 is given with its conserved first and last residue. Fields, in order: CDR3 protein, CDR3 DNA, J gene, D gene, clone size, V gene. D genes are given only for firm matches. For some rows the clone size is stated as once, few or many, or as a class when expanded; others skip it.

cdr3_aa: CASSPRTGTDTQYF; cdr3_nt: TGTGCCAGCAGCCCGCGGACAGGCACAGATACGCAGTATTTT; j_call: TRBJ2-3; d_call: .; clone_size: many; v_call: TRBV27
cdr3_aa: CASSAGFTDTQYF; cdr3_nt: TGCGCCAGCAGCGCAGGATTCACAGATACGCAGTATTTT; j_call: TRBJ2-3; d_call: .; clone_size: .; v_call: TRBV5-1
cdr3_aa: CSARPTGRNTEAFF; cdr3_nt: TGCAGTGCTCGACCGACAGGGCGGAACACTGAAGCTTTCTTT; j_call: TRBJ1-1; d_call: TRBD1; clone_size: .; v_call: TRBV20-1
cdr3_aa: CASSLGTTRLADYEQYF; cdr3_nt: TGTGCCAGCAGCTTGGGCACTACCCGACTAGCGGACTACGAGCAGTACTTC; j_call: TRBJ2-7; d_call: TRBD2; clone_size: .; v_call: TRBV5-4
cdr3_aa: CAISVRDGTGELFF; cdr3_nt: TGTGCCATCAGTGTCCGGGACGGGACCGGGGAGCTGTTTTTT; j_call: TRBJ2-2; d_call: .; clone_size: .; v_call: TRBV10-3
cdr3_aa: CASRNNEQFF; cdr3_nt: TGTGCCAGCAGGAACAATGAGCAGTTCTTC; j_call: TRBJ2-1; d_call: .; clone_size: few; v_call: TRBV6-2/TRBV6-3
cdr3_aa: CASSQVYSGGANEQFF; cdr3_nt: TGTGCCAGCAGCCAAGTGTATAGCGGGGGGGCAAATGAGCAGTTCTTC; j_call: TRBJ2-1; d_call: TRBD2; clone_size: .; v_call: TRBV3-1
cdr3_aa: CASLLYQNTEAFF; cdr3_nt: TGTGCCAGCCTCTTATATCAGAACACTGAAGCTTTCTTT; j_call: TRBJ1-1; d_call: .; clone_size: few; v_call: TRBV28
cdr3_aa: CAVIRQGGNSPLHF; cdr3_nt: TGTGCCGTAATAAGACAGGGGGGAAATTCACCCCTCCACTTT; j_call: TRBJ1-6; d_call: TRBD1; clone_size: .; v_call: TRBV2
cdr3_aa: CASSLTGGLGDTQYF; cdr3_nt: TGTGCCAGCAGCTTGACAGGGGGCCTCGGAGATACGCAGTATTTT; j_call: TRBJ2-3; d_call: TRBD1; clone_size: few; v_call: TRBV5-4
cdr3_aa: CSIGQGAMGEQYF; cdr3_nt: TGCAGTATTGGCCAGGGGGCGATGGGCGAGCAGTACTTC; j_call: TRBJ2-7; d_call: TRBD1; clone_size: few; v_call: TRBV20-1
cdr3_aa: CASSLRGVGGGTEAFF; cdr3_nt: TGTGCCAGCAGCTTAAGAGGGGTCGGAGGGGGCACTGAAGCTTTCTTT; j_call: TRBJ1-1; d_call: .; clone_size: many; v_call: TRBV7-8
cdr3_aa: CASSFETSGILFSYNEQFF; cdr3_nt: TGTGCCAGCAGCTTCGAGACTAGCGGAATCCTTTTTTCCTACAATGAGCAGTTCTTC; j_call: TRBJ2-1; d_call: TRBD2; clone_size: few; v_call: TRBV7-9
cdr3_aa: CASSSLGTGGWSNQPQHF; cdr3_nt: TGTGCCAGCAGTTCGCTGGGGACAGGGGGCTGGAGCAATCAGCCCCAGCATTTT; j_call: TRBJ1-5; d_call: TRBD1; clone_size: few; v_call: TRBV6-5
cdr3_aa: CASSTGLAVTGDTQYF; cdr3_nt: TGTGCCAGCAGCACGGGACTAGCGGTAACCGGAGATACGCAGTATTTT; j_call: TRBJ2-3; d_call: TRBD2; clone_size: few; v_call: TRBV3-1
cdr3_aa: CASSLNSGTYEQYF; cdr3_nt: TGTGCCAGCAGCTTAAATAGCGGTACCTACGAGCAGTACTTC; j_call: TRBJ2-7; d_call: .; clone_size: .; v_call: TRBV7-2
cdr3_aa: CASSPLAANTGELFF; cdr3_nt: TGTGCCAGCAGCCCCCTAGCGGCGAACACCGGGGAGCTGTTTTTT; j_call: TRBJ2-2; d_call: TRBD2; clone_size: .; v_call: TRBV11-1
cdr3_aa: CASRFRGGQNTEAFF; cdr3_nt: TGTGCCAGTAGGTTCAGGGGTGGACAGAACACTGAAGCTTTCTTT; j_call: TRBJ1-1; d_call: .; clone_size: few; v_call: TRBV19
cdr3_aa: CASSQDSSGFNQPQHF; cdr3_nt: TGCGCCAGCAGCCAAGATTCGTCGGGGTTTAATCAGCCCCAGCATTTT; j_call: TRBJ1-5; d_call: .; clone_size: .; v_call: TRBV4-1
cdr3_aa: CASSPDNSQPQHF; cdr3_nt: TGCGCCAGCAGCCCTGACAATTCTCAGCCCCAGCATTTT; j_call: TRBJ1-5; d_call: .; clone_size: few; v_call: TRBV5-1
cdr3_aa: CASSLGQRQPQHF; cdr3_nt: TGTGCCAGCAGTTTAGGGCAGCGTCAGCCCCAGCATTTT; j_call: TRBJ1-5; d_call: .; clone_size: .; v_call: TRBV12-3/TRBV12-4
cdr3_aa: CASSSYKGQKKGSYNEQFF; cdr3_nt: TGTGCCAGCAGCTCCTATAAGGGACAGAAAAAGGGTTCCTACAATGAGCAGTTCTTC; j_call: TRBJ2-1; d_call: TRBD1; clone_size: many; v_call: TRBV7-8
cdr3_aa: CASSSGQGGLSGANVLTF; cdr3_nt: TGTGCCAGCAGCTCCGGACAGGGGGGGCTCTCTGGGGCCAACGTCCTGACTTTC; j_call: TRBJ2-6; d_call: TRBD1; clone_size: .; v_call: TRBV5-5
cdr3_aa: CASSPSVGQGLYEQFF; cdr3_nt: TGTGCCAGCAGTCCAAGCGTGGGACAGGGTTTATATGAGCAGTTCTTC; j_call: TRBJ2-1; d_call: TRBD1; clone_size: .; v_call: TRBV27
cdr3_aa: CALKPGPGNEKLFF; cdr3_nt: TGTGCCCTCAAGCCGGGACCCGGTAATGAAAAACTGTTTTTT; j_call: TRBJ1-4; d_call: .; clone_size: many; v_call: TRBV6-1
cdr3_aa: CASSLARQGAAVQPQHF; cdr3_nt: TGTGCCAGCAGCTTAGCGCGACAGGGGGCCGCGGTTCAGCCCCAGCATTTT; j_call: TRBJ1-5; d_call: TRBD1; clone_size: .; v_call: TRBV7-8
cdr3_aa: CASSPTGQRFWSAEAFF; cdr3_nt: TGTGCCAGCAGTCCGACGGGACAGCGTTTCTGGAGTGCTGAAGCTTTCTTT; j_call: TRBJ1-1; d_call: TRBD1; clone_size: .; v_call: TRBV6-2/TRBV6-3
cdr3_aa: CATSDTRRGADTQYF; cdr3_nt: TGTGCCACCAGTGATACTCGACGGGGAGCAGATACGCAGTATTTT; j_call: TRBJ2-3; d_call: .; clone_size: .; v_call: TRBV24-1
cdr3_aa: CASSRGAGWRTAPYEQYF; cdr3_nt: TGTGCCAGCAGCCGAGGGGCGGGTTGGAGGACCGCCCCCTACGAGCAGTACTTC; j_call: TRBJ2-7; d_call: .; clone_size: few; v_call: TRBV7-9
cdr3_aa: CASSLGGGGGRDQPQHF; cdr3_nt: TGTGCCAGCAGCTTAGGAGGCGGGGGGGGGAGGGATCAGCCCCAGCATTTT; j_call: TRBJ1-5; d_call: .; clone_size: many; v_call: TRBV7-8
cdr3_aa: CASSLGWGIPEAFF; cdr3_nt: TGTGCCAGCAGCTTAGGTTGGGGTATCCCTGAAGCTTTCTTT; j_call: TRBJ1-1; d_call: .; clone_size: few; v_call: TRBV7-2
cdr3_aa: CASSLNGDDTEAFF; cdr3_nt: TGTGCCAGCAGCCTCAACGGCGACGACACTGAAGCTTTCTTT; j_call: TRBJ1-1; d_call: .; clone_size: many; v_call: TRBV7-2
cdr3_aa: CASSSPGQGYEQYF; cdr3_nt: TGTGCCAGCAGCTCCCCGGGACAGGGTTACGAGCAGTACTTC; j_call: TRBJ2-7; d_call: TRBD1; clone_size: .; v_call: TRBV7-8
cdr3_aa: CASSLMQGAQEEQYF; cdr3_nt: TGTGCCAGCAGCCTAATGCAGGGGGCGCAGGAAGAGCAGTACTTC; j_call: TRBJ2-7; d_call: TRBD1; clone_size: many; v_call: TRBV6-1
cdr3_aa: CASSATGLLYGYTF; cdr3_nt: TGTGCCAGTAGCGCAACAGGGCTGCTCTATGGCTACACCTTC; j_call: TRBJ1-2; d_call: .; clone_size: .; v_call: TRBV19
cdr3_aa: CSASGGRYNEQFF; cdr3_nt: TGCAGTGCTAGCGGGGGGCGGTACAATGAGCAGTTCTTC; j_call: TRBJ2-1; d_call: .; clone_size: many; v_call: TRBV20-1
cdr3_aa: CASSRGTGGSHAEAFF; cdr3_nt: TGTGCCAGCTCGAGGGGGACAGGGGGCTCCCATGCTGAAGCTTTCTTT; j_call: TRBJ1-1; d_call: TRBD1; clone_size: .; v_call: TRBV7-8
cdr3_aa: CASSAWTDHGYTF; cdr3_nt: TGTGCCAGCAGCGCCTGGACAGATCATGGCTACACCTTC; j_call: TRBJ1-2; d_call: .; clone_size: .; v_call: TRBV7-6
cdr3_aa: CASGVAHGTDTQYF; cdr3_nt: TGTGCCAGCGGAGTAGCGCATGGCACAGATACGCAGTATTTT; j_call: TRBJ2-3; d_call: .; clone_size: .; v_call: TRBV7-4
cdr3_aa: CASSVAPGRAAGELFF; cdr3_nt: TGTGCCAGCAGCGTAGCGCCCGGGAGGGCCGCCGGGGAGCTGTTTTTT; j_call: TRBJ2-2; d_call: TRBD2; clone_size: .; v_call: TRBV9
cdr3_aa: CASRRNSGSLISYEQYF; cdr3_nt: TGTGCCAGCAGACGAAATAGCGGGAGCCTAATCTCCTACGAGCAGTACTTC; j_call: TRBJ2-7; d_call: TRBD2; clone_size: .; v_call: TRBV27
cdr3_aa: CAISEPTGRSSYEQYF; cdr3_nt: TGTGCCATCAGTGAGCCCACCGGACGGAGCTCCTACGAGCAGTACTTC; j_call: TRBJ2-7; d_call: .; clone_size: few; v_call: TRBV10-3
cdr3_aa: CASSGSGLADYEQYF; cdr3_nt: TGTGCCAGCAGTGGGTCCGGACTAGCAGACTACGAGCAGTACTTC; j_call: TRBJ2-7; d_call: TRBD2; clone_size: .; v_call: TRBV6-1
cdr3_aa: CASSPGVARTDTQYF; cdr3_nt: TGTGCCAGCAGCCCCGGAGTAGCTCGCACAGATACGCAGTATTTT; j_call: TRBJ2-3; d_call: .; clone_size: once; v_call: TRBV7-4
cdr3_aa: CASRTAEGTEAFF; cdr3_nt: TGTGCCAGCCGGACAGCCGAGGGTACTGAAGCTTTCTTT; j_call: TRBJ1-1; d_call: .; clone_size: .; v_call: TRBV11-2
cdr3_aa: CASTLGQPLGYTF; cdr3_nt: TGTGCCAGCACCCTGGGACAGCCCTTAGGCTACACCTTC; j_call: TRBJ1-2; d_call: TRBD1; clone_size: few; v_call: TRBV7-2
cdr3_aa: CASSYTGVASYGELFF; cdr3_nt: TGTGCCAGCAGCTACACCGGAGTAGCGAGTTACGGGGAGCTGTTTTTT; j_call: TRBJ2-2; d_call: .; clone_size: few; v_call: TRBV6-5
cdr3_aa: CASSLGWSGGTTDTQYF; cdr3_nt: TGCGCCAGCAGCTTGGGTTGGAGCGGGGGGACCACAGATACGCAGTATTTT; j_call: TRBJ2-3; d_call: TRBD2; clone_size: many; v_call: TRBV5-1
cdr3_aa: CASSPGGPFPNYGYTF; cdr3_nt: TGTGCCAGCAGTCCAGGGGGTCCATTCCCTAACTATGGCTACACCTTC; j_call: TRBJ1-2; d_call: TRBD1; clone_size: .; v_call: TRBV27
cdr3_aa: CASRQGGKGYGYTF; cdr3_nt: TGTGCCAGCAGGCAGGGAGGGAAGGGCTATGGCTACACCTTC; j_call: TRBJ1-2; d_call: .; clone_size: .; v_call: TRBV28
cdr3_aa: CASSSRTGTGGEQFF; cdr3_nt: TGTGCCAGCAGCTCGCGGACGGGCACGGGGGGTGAGCAGTTCTTC; j_call: TRBJ2-1; d_call: TRBD2; clone_size: many; v_call: TRBV7-6
cdr3_aa: CASTNFRDYQPQHF; cdr3_nt: TGTGCCAGTACGAATTTTAGGGATTACCAGCCCCAGCATTTT; j_call: TRBJ1-5; d_call: .; clone_size: .; v_call: TRBV19
cdr3_aa: CASSLGATAYEQYF; cdr3_nt: TGTGCCAGCAGCTTAGGGGCCACAGCCTACGAGCAGTACTTC; j_call: TRBJ2-7; d_call: .; clone_size: many; v_call: TRBV7-6
cdr3_aa: CSVKNVGAGRWTGELFF; cdr3_nt: TGCAGCGTCAAGAATGTTGGAGCGGGAAGGTGGACCGGGGAGCTGTTTTTT; j_call: TRBJ2-2; d_call: TRBD2; clone_size: .; v_call: TRBV29-1